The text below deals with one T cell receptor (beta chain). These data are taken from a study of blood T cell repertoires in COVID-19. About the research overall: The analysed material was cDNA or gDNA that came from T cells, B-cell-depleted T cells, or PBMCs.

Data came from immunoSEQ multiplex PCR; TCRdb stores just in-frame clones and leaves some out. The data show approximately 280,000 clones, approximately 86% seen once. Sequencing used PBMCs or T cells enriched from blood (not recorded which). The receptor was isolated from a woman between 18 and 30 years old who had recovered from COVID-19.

The CDR3 loop reads CASGLVSGSGTGELFF. The CDR3 DNA is TGTGCTAGTGGTTTGGTATCAGGGTCGGGCACCGGGGAGCTGTTTTTT. V gene TRBV12-5 combines with J gene TRBJ2-2, with D possibly being TRBD1 (5 bases). V gave up 0 bases and J gave up 4 bases, with 12 bases separating them. The V gene's germline CDR1 is LGHNT and CDR2 FRNRAP. This CDR3 has 16 amino acids.